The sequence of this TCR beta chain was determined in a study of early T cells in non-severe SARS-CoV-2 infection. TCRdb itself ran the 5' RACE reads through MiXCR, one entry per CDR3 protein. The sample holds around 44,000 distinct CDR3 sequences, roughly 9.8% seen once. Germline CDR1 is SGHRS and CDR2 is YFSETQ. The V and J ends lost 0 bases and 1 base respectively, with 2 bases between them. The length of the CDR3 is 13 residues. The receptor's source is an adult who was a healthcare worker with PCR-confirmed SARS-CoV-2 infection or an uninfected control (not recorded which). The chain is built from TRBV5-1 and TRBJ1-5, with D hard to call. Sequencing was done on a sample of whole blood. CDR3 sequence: CASSLDSNQPQHF. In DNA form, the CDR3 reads TGCGCCAGCAGCTTGGACAGCAATCAGCCCCAGCATTTT. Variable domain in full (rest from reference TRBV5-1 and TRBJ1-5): KAGVTQTPRYLIKTRGQQVTLSCSPISGHRSVSWYQQTPGQGLQFLFEYFSETQRNKGNFPGRFSGRQFSNSRSEMNVSTLELGDSALYLCASSLDSNQPQHFGDGTRLSIL.